Listed below are T cell receptor beta chains from one sample, sequenced in a study of early T cells in non-severe SARS-CoV-2 infection. TCRdb re-analysed the 5' RACE reads in MiXCR, keeping a single row per CDR3 protein. The sample lists about 89,000 distinct CDR3 sequences, under 15% occurring once. The sequenced sample was whole blood. The receptor source for this set is an adult who was a healthcare worker with PCR-confirmed SARS-CoV-2 infection or an uninfected control (not recorded which). The CDR3 runs from the conserved cysteine through the conserved F or W. The order of the fields is D gene, J gene, V gene, clone size, CDR3 protein, CDR3 DNA. The D gene is left open where the match is weak. Clone size is given for some rows only: seen once, a few or many times, or a class if the clone is expanded.

d_call: NA; j_call: TRBJ2-2; v_call: TRBV28; clone_size: once; cdr3_aa: CASKGGENTGELFF; cdr3_nt: TGTGCCAGCAAGGGCGGGGAGAACACCGGGGAGCTGTTTTTT
d_call: NA; j_call: TRBJ1-1; v_call: TRBV20-1; clone_size: few; cdr3_aa: CSASRTVSMNTEAFF; cdr3_nt: TGCAGTGCCTCAAGGACAGTTTCCATGAACACTGAAGCTTTCTTT
d_call: NA; j_call: TRBJ2-5; v_call: TRBV20-1; clone_size: NA; cdr3_aa: CSARHVFTTETQYF; cdr3_nt: TGCAGTGCTCGACACGTTTTTACGACAGAGACCCAGTACTTC
d_call: TRBD2; j_call: TRBJ2-2; v_call: TRBV20-1; clone_size: few; cdr3_aa: CSARAGGTGELFF; cdr3_nt: TGCAGTGCTAGAGCCGGGGGGACCGGGGAGCTGTTTTTT
d_call: NA; j_call: TRBJ2-5; v_call: TRBV10-3; clone_size: few; cdr3_aa: CAISEVKDQYQETQYF; cdr3_nt: TGTGCCATCAGTGAGGTAAAGGATCAGTACCAAGAGACCCAGTACTTC
d_call: TRBD1; j_call: TRBJ2-3; v_call: TRBV5-1; clone_size: NA; cdr3_aa: CASSLDGTGFSDTQYF; cdr3_nt: TGCGCCAGCAGCTTGGACGGGACAGGGTTTTCAGATACGCAGTATTTT
d_call: NA; j_call: TRBJ2-5; v_call: TRBV3-1; clone_size: NA; cdr3_aa: CASSHQSYGETQYF; cdr3_nt: TGTGCCAGCAGCCACCAGTCATACGGGGAGACCCAGTACTTC
d_call: NA; j_call: TRBJ1-4; v_call: TRBV7-9; clone_size: NA; cdr3_aa: CASSLDSATNEKLFF; cdr3_nt: TGTGCCAGCAGCTTAGACAGTGCAACTAATGAAAAACTGTTTTTT
d_call: NA; j_call: TRBJ1-2; v_call: TRBV12-3/TRBV12-4; clone_size: NA; cdr3_aa: CASRPPGRGSYGYTF; cdr3_nt: TGTGCCAGCAGACCCCCGGGCAGGGGATCCTATGGCTACACCTTC
d_call: NA; j_call: TRBJ2-5; v_call: TRBV18; clone_size: NA; cdr3_aa: CASSPPLTNPREETQYF; cdr3_nt: TGTGCCAGCTCACCGCCTCTAACCAACCCGAGAGAAGAGACCCAGTACTTC
d_call: NA; j_call: TRBJ2-3; v_call: TRBV12-3/TRBV12-4; clone_size: many; cdr3_aa: CASSSRTSRTDTQYF; cdr3_nt: TGTGCCAGCAGTTCGAGAACCTCCCGCACAGATACGCAGTATTTT
d_call: TRBD2; j_call: TRBJ2-1; v_call: TRBV4-2; clone_size: NA; cdr3_aa: CASSQGISGGTDEQFF; cdr3_nt: TGTGCCAGCAGCCAAGGAATAAGCGGGGGGACTGATGAGCAGTTCTTC
d_call: NA; j_call: TRBJ1-4; v_call: TRBV6-6; clone_size: NA; cdr3_aa: CASSYPTPPWGEKLFF; cdr3_nt: TGTGCCAGCAGTTACCCGACCCCCCCCTGGGGTGAAAAACTGTTTTTT
d_call: NA; j_call: TRBJ2-2; v_call: TRBV6-2/TRBV6-3; clone_size: NA; cdr3_aa: CASSYSTGELFF; cdr3_nt: TGTGCCAGCAGTTACTCCACCGGGGAGCTGTTTTTT
d_call: NA; j_call: TRBJ1-3; v_call: TRBV7-3; clone_size: few; cdr3_aa: CASSLCRLSGNTIYF; cdr3_nt: TGTGCCAGCAGCTTGTGTCGCCTCTCTGGAAACACCATATATTTT
d_call: NA; j_call: TRBJ2-3; v_call: TRBV7-3; clone_size: few; cdr3_aa: CASSLTGGGTDTQYF; cdr3_nt: TGTGCCAGCAGCTTAACTGGGGGCGGTACAGATACGCAGTATTTT
d_call: TRBD2; j_call: TRBJ2-1; v_call: TRBV20-1; clone_size: few; cdr3_aa: CSATNVIAGGHNF; cdr3_nt: TGCAGTGCTACCAATGTGATAGCGGGGGGGCATAACTTC
d_call: TRBD1; j_call: TRBJ2-2; v_call: TRBV7-6; clone_size: many; cdr3_aa: CASSSSSGTGYTGELFF; cdr3_nt: TGTGCCAGCAGCTCATCATCCGGGACAGGGTATACCGGGGAGCTGTTTTTT
d_call: TRBD1; j_call: TRBJ2-5; v_call: TRBV19; clone_size: many; cdr3_aa: CASSMDRQETQYF; cdr3_nt: TGTGCCAGTAGTATGGACAGGCAAGAGACCCAGTACTTC
d_call: TRBD1; j_call: TRBJ1-4; v_call: TRBV4-1; clone_size: few; cdr3_aa: CASSQDLFRGQGNEKLFF; cdr3_nt: TGCGCCAGCAGCCAAGATCTTTTTCGGGGACAGGGGAATGAAAAACTGTTTTTT
d_call: NA; j_call: TRBJ1-1; v_call: TRBV2; clone_size: NA; cdr3_aa: CALADGKYTEAFF; cdr3_nt: TGTGCCTTGGCTGACGGCAAATACACTGAAGCTTTCTTT
d_call: TRBD1; j_call: TRBJ1-1; v_call: TRBV24-1; clone_size: few; cdr3_aa: CATMETGMNTEAFF; cdr3_nt: TGTGCCACCATGGAGACAGGGATGAACACTGAAGCTTTCTTT
d_call: TRBD1; j_call: TRBJ2-6; v_call: TRBV6-5; clone_size: few; cdr3_aa: CASSFNPGTEPSGANVLTF; cdr3_nt: TGTGCCAGCAGTTTCAATCCCGGGACAGAACCCTCTGGGGCCAACGTCCTGACTTTC
d_call: NA; j_call: TRBJ1-5; v_call: TRBV27; clone_size: few; cdr3_aa: CASSENNQPQHF; cdr3_nt: TGTGCCAGCAGTGAAAACAATCAGCCCCAGCATTTT
d_call: NA; j_call: TRBJ1-6; v_call: TRBV7-9; clone_size: few; cdr3_aa: CASSFASGNSPLHF; cdr3_nt: TGTGCCAGCAGCTTCGCGAGTGGGAATTCACCCCTCCACTTT
d_call: NA; j_call: TRBJ2-3; v_call: TRBV20-1; clone_size: NA; cdr3_aa: CSATSEADTQYF; cdr3_nt: TGCAGTGCTACGTCGGAGGCAGATACGCAGTATTTT
d_call: TRBD1; j_call: TRBJ1-2; v_call: TRBV6-5; clone_size: few; cdr3_aa: CASRRDSRNYGYTF; cdr3_nt: TGTGCCAGCAGAAGGGACAGTAGAAACTATGGCTACACCTTC
d_call: TRBD2; j_call: TRBJ2-1; v_call: TRBV5-1; clone_size: NA; cdr3_aa: CASSIGTSGNNEQFF; cdr3_nt: TGCGCCAGCAGCATAGGGACTAGCGGAAACAATGAGCAGTTCTTC
d_call: TRBD1; j_call: TRBJ1-2; v_call: TRBV10-3; clone_size: few; cdr3_aa: CAISPGQGQGYGYTF; cdr3_nt: TGTGCCATCAGTCCCGGACAGGGACAGGGCTATGGCTACACCTTC
d_call: NA; j_call: TRBJ2-1; v_call: TRBV29-1; clone_size: NA; cdr3_aa: CSVEDDEQFF; cdr3_nt: TGCAGCGTTGAAGACGATGAGCAGTTCTTC
d_call: TRBD1; j_call: TRBJ1-2; v_call: TRBV20-1; clone_size: few; cdr3_aa: CSARKGTGDYGYTF; cdr3_nt: TGCAGTGCTAGGAAAGGGACAGGGGATTATGGCTACACCTTC
d_call: NA; j_call: TRBJ2-6; v_call: TRBV3-1; clone_size: few; cdr3_aa: CASSQDPPGRFSGANVLTF; cdr3_nt: TGTGCCAGCAGCCAAGATCCCCCGGGACGATTCTCTGGGGCCAACGTCCTGACTTTC
d_call: TRBD1; j_call: TRBJ2-5; v_call: TRBV30; clone_size: few; cdr3_aa: CAWSAKDRIQETQYF; cdr3_nt: TGTGCCTGGAGTGCCAAGGACAGGATTCAAGAGACCCAGTACTTC
d_call: NA; j_call: TRBJ2-5; v_call: TRBV5-1; clone_size: few; cdr3_aa: CASSLADASQETQYF; cdr3_nt: TGCGCCAGCAGCTTGGCCGATGCCAGCCAAGAGACCCAGTACTTC
d_call: NA; j_call: TRBJ2-3; v_call: TRBV7-6; clone_size: many; cdr3_aa: CASSLQTADTQYF; cdr3_nt: TGTGCCAGCAGCTTACAAACAGCAGATACGCAGTATTTT
d_call: NA; j_call: TRBJ1-4; v_call: TRBV6-1; clone_size: NA; cdr3_aa: CASNFISGQINEKLFF; cdr3_nt: TGTGCCAGCAATTTTATCTCCGGACAGATAAATGAAAAACTGTTTTTT
d_call: NA; j_call: TRBJ2-5; v_call: TRBV5-4; clone_size: NA; cdr3_aa: CASSLDSETQYF; cdr3_nt: TGTGCCAGCAGCTTGGACAGCGAGACCCAGTACTTC
d_call: NA; j_call: TRBJ1-2; v_call: TRBV7-2; clone_size: few; cdr3_aa: CASSSLPGQGPFRGYTF; cdr3_nt: TGTGCCAGCAGCTCACTCCCGGGGCAAGGGCCATTCAGAGGCTACACCTTC
d_call: TRBD2; j_call: TRBJ2-1; v_call: TRBV27; clone_size: many; cdr3_aa: CASSLVRVRGGLFHNEQFF; cdr3_nt: TGTGCCAGCAGTTTAGTTAGGGTGCGGGGGGGCCTCTTCCACAATGAGCAGTTCTTC
d_call: NA; j_call: TRBJ2-5; v_call: TRBV9; clone_size: NA; cdr3_aa: CASSVGSGQETQYF; cdr3_nt: TGTGCCAGCAGCGTAGGTAGCGGACAAGAGACCCAGTACTTC
d_call: TRBD1; j_call: TRBJ1-2; v_call: TRBV5-1; clone_size: few; cdr3_aa: CASRDRGGYGYTF; cdr3_nt: TGCGCCAGCAGGGACAGGGGCGGTTATGGCTACACCTTC
d_call: TRBD2; j_call: TRBJ2-2; v_call: TRBV2; clone_size: NA; cdr3_aa: CASSLTSGGARAGELFF; cdr3_nt: TGTGCCAGCAGTCTTACTAGCGGGGGGGCCCGCGCCGGGGAGCTGTTTTTT
d_call: NA; j_call: TRBJ1-2; v_call: TRBV6-1; clone_size: many; cdr3_aa: CASREAGTSYGYTF; cdr3_nt: TGTGCCAGCAGAGAAGCCGGGACGAGCTATGGCTACACCTTC
d_call: NA; j_call: TRBJ2-2; v_call: TRBV7-2; clone_size: NA; cdr3_aa: CASSVTWNTGELFF; cdr3_nt: TGTGCCAGCAGCGTGACTTGGAACACCGGGGAGCTGTTTTTT
d_call: TRBD1; j_call: TRBJ1-6; v_call: TRBV5-1; clone_size: few; cdr3_aa: CASSSDREIDTLHF; cdr3_nt: TGCGCCAGCAGTTCCGACAGGGAAATAGACACCCTCCACTTT
d_call: NA; j_call: TRBJ1-6; v_call: TRBV20-1; clone_size: many; cdr3_aa: CSASTGFDSPLHF; cdr3_nt: TGCAGTGCTAGTACGGGGTTTGATTCACCCCTCCACTTT